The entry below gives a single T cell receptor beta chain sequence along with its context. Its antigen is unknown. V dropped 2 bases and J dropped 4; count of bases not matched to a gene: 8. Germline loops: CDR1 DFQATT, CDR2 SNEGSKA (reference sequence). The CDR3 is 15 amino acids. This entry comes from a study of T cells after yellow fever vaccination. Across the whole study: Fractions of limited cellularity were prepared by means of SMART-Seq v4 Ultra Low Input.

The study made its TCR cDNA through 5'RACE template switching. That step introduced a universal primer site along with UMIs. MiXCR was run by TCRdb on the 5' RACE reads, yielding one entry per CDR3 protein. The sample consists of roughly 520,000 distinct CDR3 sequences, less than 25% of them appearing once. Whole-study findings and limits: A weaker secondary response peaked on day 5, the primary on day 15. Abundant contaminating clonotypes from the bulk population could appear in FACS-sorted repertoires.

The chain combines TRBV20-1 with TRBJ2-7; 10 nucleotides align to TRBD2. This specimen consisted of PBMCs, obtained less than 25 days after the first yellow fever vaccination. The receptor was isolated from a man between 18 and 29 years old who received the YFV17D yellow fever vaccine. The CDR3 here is CSARSGGSGGYEQYF. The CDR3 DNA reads TGCAGTGCTAGATCCGGTGGTAGCGGGGGGTACGAGCAGTACTTC.